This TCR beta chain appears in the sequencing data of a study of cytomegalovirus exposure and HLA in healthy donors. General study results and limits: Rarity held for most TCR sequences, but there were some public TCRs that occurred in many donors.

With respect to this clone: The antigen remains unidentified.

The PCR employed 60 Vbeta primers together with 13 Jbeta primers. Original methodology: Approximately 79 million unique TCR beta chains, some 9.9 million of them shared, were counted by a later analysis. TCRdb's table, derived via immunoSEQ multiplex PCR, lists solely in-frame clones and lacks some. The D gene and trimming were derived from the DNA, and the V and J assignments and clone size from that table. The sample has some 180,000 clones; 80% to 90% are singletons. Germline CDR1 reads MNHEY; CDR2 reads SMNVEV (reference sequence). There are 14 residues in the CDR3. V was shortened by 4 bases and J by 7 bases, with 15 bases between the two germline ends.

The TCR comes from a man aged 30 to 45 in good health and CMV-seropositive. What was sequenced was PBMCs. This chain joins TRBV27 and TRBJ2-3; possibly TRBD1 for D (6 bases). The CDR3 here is CASSSDSYIHTQYF. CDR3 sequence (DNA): TGTGCCAGCAGTTCGGACAGCTACATACATACGCAGTATTTT.